This TCR beta chain was found in a study of CD4 T cells in relation to SARS-CoV-2 and coronaviruses. Study at large: TCR beta CDR3s were sequenced after approximately ten-day antigen culture of PBMCs. Study outcomes and limitations: Samples before the pandemic and after infection were not matched within any donor.

Unexposed donor CD4+ T cells date from about 2011-2018, before the COVID-19 pandemic. CD4+ T cells were isolated from the cells after around 9 days of culture. As cell numbers allowed, unexposed-donor CD4+ T cells faced SARS-CoV-2 S/N and four cold-coronavirus spikes. Cultures held under 2.5 million PBMCs per well with approximately 10 IU/ml IL-2. Regarding this clone: Its antigen is not identified.

Here immunoSEQ multiplex PCR was the method, and the copy in TCRdb shows in-frame clones only, minus some. Among fewer than 25,000 clones listed, around 81% were seen once. This CDR3 has 14 residues. After removal of 4 bases from V and 5 bases from J, the junction contained 7 bases not matched to a gene. Per the germline V gene, CDR1 is SGHNT and CDR2 is YYREEE (reference sequence). The specimen sequenced was CD4+ T cells from PBMCs, cultured in vitro. V is TRBV5-4 and J is TRBJ2-7; 9 bases line up with TRBD1. The clonotype comes from a human donor in good health. This chain's CDR3 is CASSPGQGVNEQYF. Here the CDR3 DNA reads TGTGCCAGCAGCCCGGGACAGGGAGTAAACGAGCAGTACTTC.